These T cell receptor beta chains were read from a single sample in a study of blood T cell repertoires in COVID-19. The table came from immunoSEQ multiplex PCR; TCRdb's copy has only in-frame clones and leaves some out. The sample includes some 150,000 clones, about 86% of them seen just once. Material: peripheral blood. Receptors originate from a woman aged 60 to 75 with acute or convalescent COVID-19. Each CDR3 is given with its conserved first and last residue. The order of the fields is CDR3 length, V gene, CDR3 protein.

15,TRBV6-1,CASSQAPEGVDTQYF
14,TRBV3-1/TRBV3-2,CASSPQGSYTEAFF
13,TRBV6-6,CASSEANNSPLHF
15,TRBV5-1,CASSLEWDRDYGHTF
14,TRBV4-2,CASSPRESNEKLFF
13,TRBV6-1,CASSDRSNYGYTF
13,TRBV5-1,CASSLQINYGYTF
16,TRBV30,CAWSTGGSGSNQPQHF
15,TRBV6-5,CASSFRDRGAYEQFF
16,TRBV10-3,CAISESGGMAGQPQHF
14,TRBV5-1,CASSQDSRDSPLHF
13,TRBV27,CASRPTQGYEQFF
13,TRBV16,CASSQGPNSPLHF
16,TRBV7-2,CASSPGSGRVHQPQHF
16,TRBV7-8,CASSWGQGAGGNTIYF
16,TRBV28,CASSSGSDTYGNTIYF
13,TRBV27,CASGGISNQPQHF
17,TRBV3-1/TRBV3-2,CASSQGTGTFTTYEQYF
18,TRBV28,CASSIYPGLAGGKETQYF
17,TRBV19,CASSIVGGTAGANVLTF
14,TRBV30,CAWSFQAEAYGYTF
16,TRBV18,CASSRDRGSGANVLTF
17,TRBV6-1,CASSEAHLAGSTGELFF
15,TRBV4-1,CASSRDRTPQETQYF
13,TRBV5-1,CASKDRDTDTQYF
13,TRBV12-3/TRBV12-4,CASSPGTGYGYTF
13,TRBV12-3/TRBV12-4,CASSFGAYGELFF
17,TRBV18,CASSPDRDRSANQPQHF
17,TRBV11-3,CASSLTSNRAGANVLTF
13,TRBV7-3,CASSNQGSTEAFF
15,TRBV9,CASSAPRQGNYGYTF
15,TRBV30,CAWSGVAGGSNTQYF
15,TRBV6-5,CASSYSPGANQPQHF
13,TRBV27,CASSSSRTVGAFF
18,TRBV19,CASSIGGGSRYSGNTIYF
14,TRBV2,CASAGLAATDEQFF
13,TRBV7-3,CASSLNAGYEQYF
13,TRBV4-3,CASSQNLRVGYTF
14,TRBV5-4,CASSVQGARDTQYF
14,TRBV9,CASSVSGNTGELFF
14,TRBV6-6,CASSYSERVTEAFF
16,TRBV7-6,CASSLIAGGSTDTQYF
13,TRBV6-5,CASKPTGGTEAFF
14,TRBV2,CASTRARENSPLHF
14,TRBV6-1,CASSDGQGVYGYTF
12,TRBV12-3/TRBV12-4,CATGQGGNTIYF
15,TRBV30,CAWSIRGGTNTEAFF
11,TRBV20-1,CSARGYGELFF
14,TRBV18,CASSPSEGPGELFF
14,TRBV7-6,CASSLEGSNSPLHF
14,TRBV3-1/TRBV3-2,CASSQVTSNYGYTF
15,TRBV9,CASSRGRGLVGELFF